These 14 T cell receptor beta chains were all obtained from the same sample, sequenced in a study of T cells in localized non-small cell lung cancer. Clones were sequenced by immunoSEQ multiplex PCR, and TCRdb holds only the in-frame ones, with some missing. Here the sample spans fewer than 45,000 clones, about four fifths being singletons. The starting material was peripheral blood, obtained before any cancer treatment. The source of these receptors is a male donor aged 60 or over with stage III squamous cell lung carcinoma.

The rearrangement links TRBV7-9 to TRBJ2-1; 8 nucleotides line up with TRBD2. The CDR3 is 16 residues long. Germline V gene data show CDR1 as SEHNR and CDR2 as FQNEAQ (reference sequence). With 2 bases clipped from V and 6 bases from J, the junction kept 9 bases outside the gene matches. CDR3 residues: CASSLRGSGGRNEQFF. CDR3 DNA sequence: TGTGCCAGCAGCTTAAGAGGATCGGGAGGGCGCAATGAGCAGTTCTTC. Supplemented by reference TRBV7-9 and TRBJ2-1, the full variable domain reads DTGVSQNPRHKITKRGQNVTFRCDPISEHNRLYWYRQTLGQGPEFLTYFQNEAQLEKSRLLSDRFSAERPKGSFSTLEIQRTEQGDSAMYLCASSLRGSGGRNEQFFGPGTRLTVL.

This chain connects TRBV29-1 to TRBJ1-1; perhaps TRBD1 as D (5 bases). Per germline, CDR1 SQVTM and CDR2 ANQGSEA. V gave up 3 bases and J gave up 4 bases, with 12 bases separating them. This CDR3 has 13 residues. The CDR3 bases are TGCAGCGTTGATGGGGGGTCCTTCACTGAAGCTTTCTTT. It codes for CSVDGGSFTEAFF.

The rearrangement joins TRBV5-1 to TRBJ2-3; 8 nucleotides agree with TRBD1. Trimming cost V 4 bases and J 1 base; bases outside gene matches: 5. Germline CDR1 and CDR2: SGHRS and YFSETQ. This CDR3 comprises 15 residues. CDR3 nucleotides: TGCGCCAGCAGCGTGGACAGGGCCGGCACAGATACGCAGTATTTT. Translation: CASSVDRAGTDTQYF.

V and J are TRBV7-2 and TRBJ1-1; no firm D call. The CDR3 covers 14 residues. From germline, CDR1 is SGHTA and CDR2 FQGNSA. Trimming shortened V by 4 bases and J by 4 bases, and 13 bases separated the two germline ends. CDR3 in DNA: TGTGCCAGCAGCTCCCGAGGACCCTTCACTGAAGCTTTCTTT. It codes for CASSSRGPFTEAFF.

The chain uses TRBV4-1 and TRBJ2-1, with D unresolved. Deletions cut 4 bases from V and 1 base from J, with 11 bases between. This CDR3 is built from 15 residues. The germline V gene has CDR1 MGHRA and CDR2 YSYEKL. CDR3 nucleotides: TGCGCCAGCAGCCTCGTCACGGATTCCTACAATGAGCAGTTCTTC. Protein product: CASSLVTDSYNEQFF.

This clone has just a few counts. J is TRBJ2-5 and V is TRBV6-6; the D is unclear. This CDR3 is built from 11 residues. CDR1 and CDR2 from the germline V gene are MNHNY and SVGAGI (reference sequence). V was pared by 2 bases and J by 4 bases, with 2 bases between. As DNA, the CDR3 is TGTGCCAGCAGTTACGGAGAGACCCAGTACTTC. It yields the protein CASSYGETQYF.

CDR3 in DNA: TGTGCCAGCAGCTTAAGTGGACTAGCGGGGCTTAATGAGCAGTTCTTC. Translated: CASSLSGLAGLNEQFF. The chain has TRBV11-2 and TRBJ2-1; 12 bases agree with TRBD2. There are 16 residues in the CDR3. Germline assignment: CDR1 SGHAT and CDR2 FQNNGV. V gave up 2 bases and J gave up 7 bases; unmatched junction bases: 6.

Relative to its sample, this clone is medium-sized. The V call is TRBV30, the J call TRBJ2-3; no reliable D call. V dropped 0 bases and J dropped 0 bases, with 10 bases sitting between them. The CDR3 has 15 amino acids. The germline gives CDR1 GTSNPN, CDR2 SVGIG (reference sequence). The CDR3 DNA reads TGTGCCTGGAGTGTTATAGGTACTAGCACAGATACGCAGTATTTT. Translation gives CAWSVIGTSTDTQYF.

The V call is TRBV7-9, the J call TRBJ2-7; 12 nucleotides align to TRBD2. J gave up 8 bases and V 3 bases, and 5 bases lay outside the gene matches. Germline V gives CDR1 SEHNR, CDR2 FQNEAQ (reference sequence). The CDR3 has 14 amino acids. CDR3 in amino acids: CASSFLAGGPQQYF. The CDR3 coding sequence is TGTGCCAGCAGCTTCCTAGCGGGAGGGCCTCAGCAGTACTTC. Together with reference TRBV7-9 and TRBJ2-7, the CDR3 gives the full variable domain: DTGVSQNPRHKITKRGQNVTFRCDPISEHNRLYWYRQTLGQGPEFLTYFQNEAQLEKSRLLSDRFSAERPKGSFSTLEIQRTEQGDSAMYLCASSFLAGGPQQYFGPGTRLTVT.

This clone was seen only once. The chain is built from TRBV11-2 and TRBJ1-5; D uncertain. The CDR3 is 17 amino acids. The ends were cut back, 0 bases at V and 5 bases at J, with 17 bases in the middle. The germline CDR1 and CDR2 sequences are SGHAT and FQNNGV. CDR3 nucleotide sequence: TGTGCCAGCAGCTTAGATATATCTAGGGCCCTTGATCAGCCCCAGCATTTT. This sequence encodes CASSLDISRALDQPQHF.

This clone was counted between two and nine times. The gene calls are TRBV6-5 and TRBJ2-2, with a weak D call TRBD1 (6 bases). V shed 7 bases and J shed 6 bases, with 15 bases lying between them. Germline V gives CDR1 MNHEY, CDR2 SVGAGI. The CDR3 runs to 14 residues. The CDR3 coding sequence is TGTGCCAGCAAGCTACAGGGCAACCCCGGGGAGCTGTTTTTT. It yields the protein CASKLQGNPGELFF.

CDR3 DNA: TGTGCCAGCAGCTGGGGGGGAGGCCAGTACTTC. Protein product: CASSWGGGQYF. V and J are TRBV6-5 and TRBJ2-5; 7 bases agree with TRBD2. The junction had 5 bases not matched to a gene; V was cut back by 6 bases and J by 10 bases. This CDR3 has 11 residues. Germline V gene data show CDR1 as MNHEY and CDR2 as SVGAGI.

Written as DNA, the CDR3 is TGTGCCAGCAGCGGGCCCGGGACAGGGGGGGGACAGTACTTC. Its protein is CASSGPGTGGGQYF. This chain uses TRBV11-2 with TRBJ2-7, with 11 bases that match TRBD1. Germline CDR1 reads SGHAT; CDR2 reads FQNNGV. V lost 5 bases and J lost 10; bases outside the gene matches: 10. The length of the CDR3 is 14 residues.

The genes are TRBV7-9 and TRBJ2-1; no reliable D call. This CDR3 region has 12 residues. The V and J ends lost 8 bases and 5 bases respectively, with 10 bases between them. Germline V gene data show CDR1 as SEHNR and CDR2 as FQNEAQ (reference sequence). Here the CDR3 DNA reads TGTGCCAGCGCTTATCAAGACAATGAGCAGTTCTTC. This codes for CASAYQDNEQFF.